This T cell receptor beta chain was captured by sequencing in a study of T-cell reconstitution after alpha-beta-depleted transplantation in children. Study-wide results and limits: Surviving thymic progenitors and recipient T cells were the source of high TCRbeta diversity at day 60 in some patients.

Unique molecular identifiers tagged the TCRbeta library. TCRdb used MiXCR to reprocess the PCR reads, holding one entry per CDR3 protein. The sample holds 500,000 to 650,000 distinct CDR3 sequences, 10% to 15% seen once. Per the germline V gene, CDR1 is MDHEN and CDR2 is SYDVKM. The CDR3 totals 15 residues. The V gene lost 5 bases and the J gene lost 7 bases, with 17 bases spanning the gap. In this sample, this clonotype turned up a few times. Its antigen remains unknown. This TCR came from a male patient between 5 and 17 years old who had a stem cell transplant for acute myeloid leukemia, so the T cells may come from the graft donor. The specimen was PBMCs, mostly from graft donor cells, collected 360 days after TCRalphabeta/CD19-depleted stem cell transplant. The chain links TRBV28 to TRBJ1-4, with D perhaps matching TRBD1 (6 bases). The CDR3 coding sequence is TGTGCCAGCAGTCCCTACCAGGGGATGGTTGAAAAACTGTTTTTT. It codes for CASSPYQGMVEKLFF.